This T cell receptor beta chain is drawn from a study of cytomegalovirus exposure and HLA in healthy donors. Trimming cost V 5 bases and J 2 bases; bases outside gene matches: 4. In germline, CDR1 is LGHNT, CDR2 FRNRAP. CDR3 size: 14 residues. In the PCR, 60 Vbeta and 13 Jbeta primers were used. The table came from immunoSEQ multiplex PCR; TCRdb's copy has only in-frame clones and leaves some out. The sample has 150,000 to 200,000 clones, 55% to 70% seen once; the top ten hold around 2.8%. This clone was counted a single time. This clonotype originated in a woman between 35 and 50 years old in good health and CMV-seropositive. The sample was PBMCs. The chain recombines TRBV12-5 with TRBJ2-7; TRBD1 agrees at 9 bases. In nucleotides, the CDR3 is TGTGCTAGTGGTATCCGGGACAGGGCCTACGAGCAGTACTTC. Residues: CASGIRDRAYEQYF.